These 17 T cell receptor beta chains came from one sample sequenced in a study of monozygotic twins with inflammatory bowel disease. TCRdb reprocessed the 5' RACE reads and reports one entry per CDR3 protein, with no DNA. This repertoire includes about 440,000 distinct CDR3 sequences. Input material: blood. Receptors originate from a human donor with ulcerative colitis or Crohn's disease, or a healthy co-twin of an affected twin (not recorded which).

The chain's CDR3 is CSAPGQGSSYEQYF. The J gene is TRBJ2-7, the V gene TRBV20-1; the D call of TRBD1 rests on TCRdb alone, since no DNA is present to check it. Looked up from germline, CDR1 is DFQATT and CDR2 is SNEGSKA (reference sequence). This CDR3 comprises 14 residues.

This chain links TRBV5-6 with TRBJ1-6; the D gene TCRdb calls, TRBD1, cannot be checked with no DNA. This CDR3 spans 14 amino acids. Germline V lookup: CDR1 SGHDT, CDR2 YYEEEE. This CDR3 is CASSFDTGPSPLHF.

The genes are TRBV27 and TRBJ2-3; TCRdb gives TRBD2 as the D gene, but with no DNA this cannot be confirmed. The CDR3 runs 17 residues. CDR1 is MNHEY, CDR2 SMNVEV, per germline (reference sequence). The CDR3 loop reads CASSFGPQAGGTDTQYF.

This rearrangement joins TRBV2 to TRBJ2-2; no DNA is available, so the TRBD2 call from TCRdb remains unchecked. The CDR3 length is 15 residues. Germline V CDR1 and CDR2: SNHLY, FYNNEI. CDR3 sequence: CASSGPGLLTGELFF.

This chain uses TRBV2 with TRBJ1-2. Germline assignment: CDR1 SNHLY and CDR2 FYNNEI. This CDR3 spans 13 amino acids. The CDR3 spells CASRELSTYGYTF.

CDR3 residues: CASSQPEGWGAKNIQYF. The J gene is TRBJ2-4, the V gene TRBV12-3 or TRBV12-4; absent DNA, TCRdb's TRBD1 call cannot be checked. The length of the CDR3 is 17 residues.

The rearrangement uses TRBV29-1 and TRBJ1-5; the D call of TRBD1 rests on TCRdb alone, since no DNA is present to check it. Germline CDR1 is SQVTM and CDR2 is ANQGSEA. This CDR3 spans 13 amino acids. This CDR3 reads CSVAGAQGQPQHF.

The rearrangement joins TRBV30 to TRBJ1-5; TCRdb outputs TRBD1, but without DNA this stays unchecked. The CDR3 is 14 residues long. Looked up from germline, CDR1 is GTSNPN and CDR2 is SVGIG (reference sequence). CDR3 sequence reads: CAWRRGGPNQPQHF.

The chain employs TRBV20-1 and TRBJ2-4; TCRdb's assignment of TRBD2 cannot be checked, as there is no DNA. CDR1 is DFQATT, CDR2 SNEGSKA, per germline (reference sequence). This CDR3 comprises 15 residues. The CDR3: CSAPTSGLAKNIQYF.

This chain connects TRBV20-1 to TRBJ2-7; TCRdb lists TRBD2, though no DNA is available to test this call. This CDR3 has 13 amino acids. Germline CDR1 and CDR2: DFQATT and SNEGSKA (reference sequence). Here the CDR3 reads CSASQRGTYEQYF.

This sequence joins TRBV29-1 and TRBJ2-5; absent DNA, TCRdb's TRBD1 call cannot be checked. Looked up from germline, CDR1 is SQVTM and CDR2 is ANQGSEA. The CDR3 totals 17 residues. The CDR3 here is CSVDQVPGQGLTETQYF. Complete variable domain (other parts from reference TRBV29-1 and TRBJ2-5): SAVISQKPSRDICQRGTSLTIQCQVDSQVTMMFWYRQQPGQSLTLIATANQGSEATYESGFVIDKFPISRPNLTFSTLTVSNMSPEDSSIYLCSVDQVPGQGLTETQYFGPGTRLLVL.

The CDR3 reads CASSESRPGQGTGANVLTF. The V call is TRBV6-1, the J call TRBJ2-6; the TRBD1 assignment by TCRdb is unverifiable without DNA. CDR1 MNHNS and CDR2 SASEGT come from the germline V gene. The CDR3 is 19 amino acids.

The rearrangement uses TRBV3-1 and TRBJ1-6. Germline assignment: CDR1 LGHDT and CDR2 YNNKEL (reference sequence). The CDR3 is made up of 13 amino acids. CDR3 region: CASSRTRSSPLHF.

The chain uses TRBV7-3 and TRBJ2-1; TCRdb names TRBD1, which stays unverified in the absence of DNA. Germline V gene data show CDR1 as SGHTA and CDR2 as FQGTGA. The CDR3 runs to 12 residues. CDR3: CASGGHHNEQFF. Using reference TRBV7-3 and TRBJ2-1 for the parts outside the CDR3, the full variable domain is GAGVSQTPSNKVTEKGKYVELRCDPISGHTALYWYRQSLGQGPEFLIYFQGTGAADDSGLPNDRFFAVRPEGSVSTLKIQRTERGDSAVYLCASGGHHNEQFFGPGTRLTVL.

The chain joins TRBV25-1 to TRBJ1-1. CDR3 size: 16 residues. Germline V gene sequence: CDR1 MGHDK, CDR2 SYGVNS. The chain's CDR3 is CASSEFSFGEGAEAFF.

This chain connects TRBV30 to TRBJ1-5; TCRdb proposes TRBD1, but this gene call is untestable without DNA. The CDR3 is 12 residues long. The germline V gene encodes CDR1 GTSNPN and CDR2 SVGIG (reference sequence). This CDR3 reads CAWSKGGGPQHF.

The chain is built from TRBV20-1 and TRBJ1-4; TCRdb lists TRBD1, though no DNA is available to test this call. The CDR3 contains 15 residues. Germline V gene sequence: CDR1 DFQATT, CDR2 SNEGSKA (reference sequence). The chain's CDR3 is CSARALGGGYEKLFF.